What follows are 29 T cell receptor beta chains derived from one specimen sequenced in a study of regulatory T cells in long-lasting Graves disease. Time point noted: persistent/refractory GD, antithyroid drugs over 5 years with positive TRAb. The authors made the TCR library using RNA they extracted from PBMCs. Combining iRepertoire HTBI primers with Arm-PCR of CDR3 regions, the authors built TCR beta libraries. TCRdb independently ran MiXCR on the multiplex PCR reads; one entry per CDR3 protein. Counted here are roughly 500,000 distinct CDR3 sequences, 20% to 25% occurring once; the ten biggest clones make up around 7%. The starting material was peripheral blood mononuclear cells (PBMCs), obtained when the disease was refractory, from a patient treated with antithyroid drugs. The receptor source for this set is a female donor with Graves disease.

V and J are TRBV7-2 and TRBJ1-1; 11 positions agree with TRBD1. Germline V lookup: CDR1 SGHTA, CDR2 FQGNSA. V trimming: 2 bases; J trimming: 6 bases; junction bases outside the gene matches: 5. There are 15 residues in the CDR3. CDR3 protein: CASSLRTGGEAEAFF. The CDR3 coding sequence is TGTGCCAGCAGCTTAAGGACAGGGGGCGAGGCTGAAGCTTTCTTT.

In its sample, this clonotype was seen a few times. The CDR3, as DNA: TGCAGTGCTAGAGGGCATAGGGGGCTCACTGAAGCTTTCTTT. As protein: CSARGHRGLTEAFF. The genes are TRBV20-1 and TRBJ1-1; 7 bases are a match to TRBD1. This CDR3 comprises 14 residues. Unmatched junction bases numbered 6, after V lost 1 base and J lost 4 bases. Germline CDR1 and CDR2: DFQATT and SNEGSKA (reference sequence).

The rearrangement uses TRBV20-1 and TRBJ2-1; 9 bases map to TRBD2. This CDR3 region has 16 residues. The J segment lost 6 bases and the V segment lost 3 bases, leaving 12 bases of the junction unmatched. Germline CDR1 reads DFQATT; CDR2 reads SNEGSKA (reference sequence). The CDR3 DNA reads TGCAGTGCTAGGCCGGCCGTGGGACTAGCAATCAATGAGCAGTTCTTC. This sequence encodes CSARPAVGLAINEQFF.

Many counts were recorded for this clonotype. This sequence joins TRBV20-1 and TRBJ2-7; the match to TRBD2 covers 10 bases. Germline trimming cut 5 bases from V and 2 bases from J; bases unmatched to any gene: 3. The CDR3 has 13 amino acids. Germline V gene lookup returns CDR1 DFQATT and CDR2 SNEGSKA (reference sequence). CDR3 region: CSAVAGGTYEQYF. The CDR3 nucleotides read TGCAGTGCTGTAGCGGGAGGAACCTACGAGCAGTACTTC.

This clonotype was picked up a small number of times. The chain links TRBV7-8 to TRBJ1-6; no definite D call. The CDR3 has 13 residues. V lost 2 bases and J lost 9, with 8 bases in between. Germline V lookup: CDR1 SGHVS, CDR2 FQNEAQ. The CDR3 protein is CASSLWRGSPLHF. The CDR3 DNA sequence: TGTGCCAGCAGCTTATGGCGTGGTTCACCCCTCCACTTT.

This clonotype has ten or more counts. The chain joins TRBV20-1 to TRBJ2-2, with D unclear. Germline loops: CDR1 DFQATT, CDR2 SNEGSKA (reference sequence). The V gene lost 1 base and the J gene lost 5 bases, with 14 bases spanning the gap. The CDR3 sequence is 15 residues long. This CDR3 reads CSARGRLLPTGELFF. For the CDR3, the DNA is TGCAGTGCTAGAGGACGGCTCTTACCGACCGGGGAGCTGTTTTTT.

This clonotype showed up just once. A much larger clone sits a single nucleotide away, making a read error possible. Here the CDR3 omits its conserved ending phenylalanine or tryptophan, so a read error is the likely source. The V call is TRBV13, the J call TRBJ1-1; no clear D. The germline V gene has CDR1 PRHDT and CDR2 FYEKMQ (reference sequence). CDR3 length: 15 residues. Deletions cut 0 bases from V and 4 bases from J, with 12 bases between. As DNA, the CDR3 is TGTGCCAGCAGCTTAGGTCCAGCCAGGACCACTGAAGCTTTCCTT. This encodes CASSLGPARTTEAFL.

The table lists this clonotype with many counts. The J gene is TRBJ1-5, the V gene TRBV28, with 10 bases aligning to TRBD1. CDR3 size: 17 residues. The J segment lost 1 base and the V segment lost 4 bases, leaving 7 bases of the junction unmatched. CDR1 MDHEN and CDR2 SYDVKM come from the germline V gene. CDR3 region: CASSSPPGQGSNQPQHF. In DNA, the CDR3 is TGTGCCAGCAGTTCTCCACCGGGACAGGGGAGCAATCAGCCCCAGCATTTT. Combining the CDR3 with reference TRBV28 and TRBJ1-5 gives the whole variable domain DVKVTQSSRYLVKRTGEKVFLECVQDMDHENMFWYRQDPGLGLRLIYFSYDVKMKEKGDIPEGYSVSREKKERFSLILESASTNQTSMYLCASSSPPGQGSNQPQHFGDGTRLSIL.

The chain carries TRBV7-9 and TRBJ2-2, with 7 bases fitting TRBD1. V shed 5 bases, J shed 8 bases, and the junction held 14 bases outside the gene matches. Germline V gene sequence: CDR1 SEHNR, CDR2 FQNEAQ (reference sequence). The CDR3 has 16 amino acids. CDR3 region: CASSPPPGTAVGELFF. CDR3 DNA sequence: TGTGCCAGCAGCCCCCCCCCCGGGACAGCCGTAGGGGAGCTGTTTTTT. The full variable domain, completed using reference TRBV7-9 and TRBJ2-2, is DTGVSQNPRHKITKRGQNVTFRCDPISEHNRLYWYRQTLGQGPEFLTYFQNEAQLEKSRLLSDRFSAERPKGSFSTLEIQRTEQGDSAMYLCASSPPPGTAVGELFFGEGSRLTVL.

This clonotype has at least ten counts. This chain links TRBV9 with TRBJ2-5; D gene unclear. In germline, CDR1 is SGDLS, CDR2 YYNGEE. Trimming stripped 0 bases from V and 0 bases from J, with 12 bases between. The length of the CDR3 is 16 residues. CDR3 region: CASSVGVGMYQETQYF. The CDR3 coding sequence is TGTGCCAGCAGCGTAGGGGTGGGAATGTACCAAGAGACCCAGTACTTC.

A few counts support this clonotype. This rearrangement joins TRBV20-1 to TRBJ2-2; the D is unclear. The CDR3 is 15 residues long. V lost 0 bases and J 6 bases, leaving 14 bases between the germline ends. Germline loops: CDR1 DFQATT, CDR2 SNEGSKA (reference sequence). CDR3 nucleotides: TGCAGTGCTAGAGATTCTACCCATAAGGCCGGGGAGCTGTTTTTT. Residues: CSARDSTHKAGELFF.

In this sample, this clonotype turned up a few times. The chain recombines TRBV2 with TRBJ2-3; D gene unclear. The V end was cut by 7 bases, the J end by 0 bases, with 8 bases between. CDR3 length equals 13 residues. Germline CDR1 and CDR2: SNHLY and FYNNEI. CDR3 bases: TGTGCCAGCAAGGCGGACAGCACAGATACGCAGTATTTT. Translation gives CASKADSTDTQYF.

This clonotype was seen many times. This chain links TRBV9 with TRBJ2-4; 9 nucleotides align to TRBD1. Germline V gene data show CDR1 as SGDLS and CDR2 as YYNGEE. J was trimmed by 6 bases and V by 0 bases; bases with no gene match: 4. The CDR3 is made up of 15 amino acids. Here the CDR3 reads CASSVAGTGSNIQYF. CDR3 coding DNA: TGTGCCAGCAGCGTAGCCGGGACAGGGTCAAACATTCAGTACTTC.

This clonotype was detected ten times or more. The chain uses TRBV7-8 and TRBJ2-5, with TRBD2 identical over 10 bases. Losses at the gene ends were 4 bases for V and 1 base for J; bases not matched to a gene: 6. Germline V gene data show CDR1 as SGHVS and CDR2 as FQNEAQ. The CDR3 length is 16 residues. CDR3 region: CASSSRRLAGQETQYF. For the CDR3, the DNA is TGTGCCAGCAGCTCCCGACGACTAGCGGGCCAAGAGACCCAGTACTTC.

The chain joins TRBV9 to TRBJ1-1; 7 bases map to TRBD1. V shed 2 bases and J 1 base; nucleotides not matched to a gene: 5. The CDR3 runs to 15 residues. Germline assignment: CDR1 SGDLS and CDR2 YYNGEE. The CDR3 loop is CASSVAGTANTEAFF. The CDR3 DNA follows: TGTGCCAGCAGCGTCGCTGGGACAGCGAACACTGAAGCTTTCTTT.

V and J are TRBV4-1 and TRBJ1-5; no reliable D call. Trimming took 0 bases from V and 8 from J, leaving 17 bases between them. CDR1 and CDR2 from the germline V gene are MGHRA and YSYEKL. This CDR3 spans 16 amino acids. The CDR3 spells CASSQEGWSGEEPQHF. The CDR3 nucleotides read TGCGCCAGCAGCCAAGAAGGGTGGTCGGGAGAGGAGCCCCAGCATTTT.

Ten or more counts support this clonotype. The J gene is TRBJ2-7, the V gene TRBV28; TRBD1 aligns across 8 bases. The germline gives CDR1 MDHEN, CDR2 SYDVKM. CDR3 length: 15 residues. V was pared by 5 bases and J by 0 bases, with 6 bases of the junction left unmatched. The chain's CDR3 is CASSPSGQGSYEQYF. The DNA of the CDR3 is TGTGCCAGCAGTCCCTCCGGACAGGGCTCCTACGAGCAGTACTTC.

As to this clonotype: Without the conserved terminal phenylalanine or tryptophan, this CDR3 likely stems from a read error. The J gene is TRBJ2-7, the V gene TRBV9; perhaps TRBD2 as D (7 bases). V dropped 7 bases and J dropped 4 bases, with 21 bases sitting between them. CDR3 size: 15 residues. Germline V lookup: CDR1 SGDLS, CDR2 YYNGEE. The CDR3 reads CASAREGDALYEQYL. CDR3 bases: TGTGCCAGCGCAAGGGAGGGGGACGCTTTATACGAGCAGTACCTC.

The CDR3 DNA reads as TGCGCCAGCAGCTTGATCGACTCTAGCAATCAGCCCCAGCATTTT. As protein: CASSLIDSSNQPQHF. The chain recombines TRBV5-1 with TRBJ1-5; no firm D call. The CDR3 sequence is 15 residues long. Germline CDR1 reads SGHRS; CDR2 reads YFSETQ. V was trimmed by 1 base and J by 0 bases, leaving 8 bases between them.

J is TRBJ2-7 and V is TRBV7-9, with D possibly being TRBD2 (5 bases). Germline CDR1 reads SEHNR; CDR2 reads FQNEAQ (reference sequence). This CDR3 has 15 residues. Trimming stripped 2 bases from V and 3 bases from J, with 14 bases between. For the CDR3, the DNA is TGTGCCAGCAGCTTACCGGACGGGAAGGACTACGAGCAGTACTTC. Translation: CASSLPDGKDYEQYF.

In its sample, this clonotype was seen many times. The CDR3 DNA sequence: TGTGCCAGCAGTTTGAACAGGGGGCCACGAAACACCGGGGAGCTGTTTTTT. Its translation is CASSLNRGPRNTGELFF. The gene calls are TRBV12-3 or TRBV12-4 and TRBJ2-2, with 9 bases identical to TRBD1. J was trimmed by 2 bases and V by 3 bases; bases with no gene match: 7. The CDR3 has 17 amino acids.

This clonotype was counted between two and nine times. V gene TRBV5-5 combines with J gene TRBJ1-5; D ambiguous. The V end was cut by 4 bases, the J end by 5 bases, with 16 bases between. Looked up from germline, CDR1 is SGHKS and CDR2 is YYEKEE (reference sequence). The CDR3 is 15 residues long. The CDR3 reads CASSLLAGDYQPQHF. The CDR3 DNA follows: TGTGCCAGCAGCCTACTGGCAGGAGACTATCAGCCCCAGCATTTT.

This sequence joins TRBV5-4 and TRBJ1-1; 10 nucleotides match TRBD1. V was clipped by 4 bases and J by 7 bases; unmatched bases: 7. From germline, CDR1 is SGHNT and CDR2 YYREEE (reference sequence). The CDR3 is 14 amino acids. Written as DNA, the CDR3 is TGTGCCAGCAGCCAGACAGGGGGCGCAGTTGAAGCTTTCTTT. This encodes CASSQTGGAVEAFF.

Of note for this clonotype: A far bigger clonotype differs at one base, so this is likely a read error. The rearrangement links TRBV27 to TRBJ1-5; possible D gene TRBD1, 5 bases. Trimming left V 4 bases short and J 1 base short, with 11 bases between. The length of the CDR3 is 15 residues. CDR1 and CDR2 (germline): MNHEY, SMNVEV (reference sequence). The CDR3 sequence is CASSSRRDSNQPQHF. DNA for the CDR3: TGTGCCAGCAGTTCGCGTAGGGACAGCAATCAGCCCCAGCATTTT.

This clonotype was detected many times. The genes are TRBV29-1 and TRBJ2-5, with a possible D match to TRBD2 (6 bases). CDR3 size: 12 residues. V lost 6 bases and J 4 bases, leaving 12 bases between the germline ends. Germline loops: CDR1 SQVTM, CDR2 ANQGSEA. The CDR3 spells CSVDSGVETQYF. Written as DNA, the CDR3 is TGCAGCGTCGATAGCGGTGTAGAGACCCAGTACTTC. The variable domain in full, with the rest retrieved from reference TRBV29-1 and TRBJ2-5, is SAVISQKPSRDICQRGTSLTIQCQVDSQVTMMFWYRQQPGQSLTLIATANQGSEATYESGFVIDKFPISRPNLTFSTLTVSNMSPEDSSIYLCSVDSGVETQYFGPGTRLLVL.

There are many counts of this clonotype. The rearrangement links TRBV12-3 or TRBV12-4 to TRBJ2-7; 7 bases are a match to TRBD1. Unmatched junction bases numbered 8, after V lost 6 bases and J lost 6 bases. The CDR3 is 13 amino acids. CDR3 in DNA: TGTGCCAGCAGCGGACTCGGGACAGTCGAGCAGTACTTC. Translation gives CASSGLGTVEQYF.

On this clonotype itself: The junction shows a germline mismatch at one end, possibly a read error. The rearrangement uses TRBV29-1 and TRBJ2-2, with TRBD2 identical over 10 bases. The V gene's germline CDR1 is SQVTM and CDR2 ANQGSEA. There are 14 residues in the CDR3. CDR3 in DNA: TGCGGCGTGGGTAGCGGGAGGTCGGCCGGGGAGCTGTTTTTT. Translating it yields CGVGSGRSAGELFF.

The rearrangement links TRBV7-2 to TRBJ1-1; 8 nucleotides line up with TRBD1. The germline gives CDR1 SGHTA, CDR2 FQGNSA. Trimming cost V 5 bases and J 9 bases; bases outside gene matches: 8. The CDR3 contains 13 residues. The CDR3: CASSPGQGDKAFF. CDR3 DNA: TGTGCCAGCAGCCCTGGACAGGGAGATAAAGCTTTCTTT.

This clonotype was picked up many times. For the CDR3, the DNA is TGTGCCAGCAGTCTCGGCCGACAGGGGAGAGGGGAAAAACTGTTTTTT. It specifies CASSLGRQGRGEKLFF. The chain carries TRBV28 and TRBJ1-4; TRBD1 aligns across 8 bases. The CDR3 contains 16 residues. Germline V lookup: CDR1 MDHEN, CDR2 SYDVKM. The trim removed 5 bases at V and 8 bases at J, leaving 13 bases unmatched. The full variable domain, its missing parts supplied by reference TRBV28 and TRBJ1-4, is DVKVTQSSRYLVKRTGEKVFLECVQDMDHENMFWYRQDPGLGLRLIYFSYDVKMKEKGDIPEGYSVSREKKERFSLILESASTNQTSMYLCASSLGRQGRGEKLFFGSGTQLSVL.